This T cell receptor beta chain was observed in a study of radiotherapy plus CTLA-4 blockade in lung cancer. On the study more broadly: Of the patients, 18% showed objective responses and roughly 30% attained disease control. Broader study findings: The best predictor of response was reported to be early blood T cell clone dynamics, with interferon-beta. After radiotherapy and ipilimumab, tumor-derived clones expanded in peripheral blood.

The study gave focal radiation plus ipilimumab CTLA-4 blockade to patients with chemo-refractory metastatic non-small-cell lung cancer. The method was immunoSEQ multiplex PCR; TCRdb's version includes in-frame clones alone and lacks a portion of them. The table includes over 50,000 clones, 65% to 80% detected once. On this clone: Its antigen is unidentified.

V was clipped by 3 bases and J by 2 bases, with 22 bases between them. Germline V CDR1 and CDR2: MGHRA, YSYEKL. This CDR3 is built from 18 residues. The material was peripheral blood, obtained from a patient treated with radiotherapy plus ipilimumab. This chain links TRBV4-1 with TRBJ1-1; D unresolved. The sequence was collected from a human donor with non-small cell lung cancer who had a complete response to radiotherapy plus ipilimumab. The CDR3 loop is CASSQAVLRVFGNTEAFF. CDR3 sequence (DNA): TGCGCCAGCAGCCAGGCCGTTCTTCGGGTTTTTGGAAACACTGAAGCTTTCTTT.